The 21 T cell receptor beta chains listed next were all sequenced from one sample in a study of T-cell memory formation after mild COVID-19. TCRdb reprocessed the 5' RACE reads with MiXCR, giving one entry per CDR3 protein. The data contain about 320,000 distinct CDR3 sequences, approximately 14% of them seen just once; the ten biggest clones take up around a fifth. Sequencing used PBMCs or a T cell subset sorted from them (not recorded which). These receptors were taken from a man aged 18 to 29 who had mild COVID-19 (a few samples of this study predate the infection). Cell type and time point are not known.

V is TRBV6-5 and J is TRBJ2-3, with a tentative D call TRBD1 (7 bases). The V end was cut by 5 bases, the J end by 2 bases, with 17 bases between. This CDR3 comprises 16 residues. Germline CDR1 is MNHEY and CDR2 is SVGAGI. CDR3 nucleotides: TGTGCCAGCAGTCAGGGGGTGGAGGGGCACACAGATACGCAGTATTTT. It translates to CASSQGVEGHTDTQYF.

This chain uses TRBV14 with TRBJ2-7, with 8 bases lining up with TRBD1. Losses at the gene ends were 1 base for V and 8 bases for J; bases not matched to a gene: 10. CDR1 SGHDN and CDR2 FVKESK come from the germline V gene. The CDR3 contains 15 residues. The CDR3 sequence is CASSQGDRGSTKQYF. The CDR3, as DNA: TGTGCCAGCAGCCAAGGTGACAGGGGATCTACGAAGCAGTACTTC.

The chain joins TRBV3-1 to TRBJ2-5; D gene uncertain. Trimming left V 0 bases short and J 2 bases short, with 13 bases between. The CDR3 sequence is 16 residues long. Germline-derived CDR1 and CDR2 are LGHDT and YNNKEL (reference sequence). Here the CDR3 DNA reads TGTGCCAGCAGCCAAGAAGTGGGTACACAACAAGAGACCCAGTACTTC. Translating gives CASSQEVGTQQETQYF.

The V gene is TRBV20-1, the J gene TRBJ2-7; D might be TRBD1 (5 bases). The ends were cut back, 0 bases at V and 6 bases at J, with 15 bases in the middle. Germline lookup yields CDR1 DFQATT and CDR2 SNEGSKA (reference sequence). The CDR3 runs 14 residues. The CDR3 sequence: CSARDHIGVSEQYV. In nucleotides, the CDR3 is TGCAGTGCTAGAGATCATATAGGGGTAAGCGAGCAGTACGTC.

There are a few counts of this clonotype. V is TRBV24-1 and J is TRBJ2-1; 10 nucleotides line up with TRBD2. CDR3 length: 15 amino acids. Germline V gene lookup returns CDR1 KGHDR and CDR2 SFDVKD. J was trimmed by 11 bases and V by 4 bases; bases with no gene match: 10. The CDR3 region has the DNA TGTGCCACCAGTGACCCCTCTAGCGGGGGCGATAAGCAGTTCTTC. Residues: CATSDPSSGGDKQFF.

CDR3 nucleotides: TGTGCCAGCAGCCAGGGGCCAAGTGACACTGAAGCTTTCTTT. Translated, it gives CASSQGPSDTEAFF. The V and J genes are TRBV5-4 and TRBJ1-1; tentative D call: TRBD1 (6 bases). The germline V gene has CDR1 SGHNT and CDR2 YYREEE (reference sequence). Trimming shortened V by 4 bases and J by 3 bases, and 13 bases separated the two germline ends. The CDR3 runs to 14 residues. The full variable domain, its missing parts supplied by reference TRBV5-4 and TRBJ1-1, is ETGVTQSPTHLIKTRGQQVTLRCSSQSGHNTVSWYQQALGQGPQFIFQYYREEENGRGNFPPRFSGLQFPNYSSELNVNALELDDSALYLCASSQGPSDTEAFFGQGTRLTVV.

The CDR3 nucleotides are TGCAGTGCTAAAGGACAGGCCTACGAGCAGTACGTC. This encodes CSAKGQAYEQYV. V usage is TRBV20-1 and J usage is TRBJ2-7; 7 bases are shared with TRBD1. In germline, CDR1 is DFQATT, CDR2 SNEGSKA (reference sequence). Unmatched junction bases numbered 2, after V lost 4 bases and J lost 2 bases. The CDR3 contains 12 residues.

This clonotype was seen only a few times. This rearrangement joins TRBV2 to TRBJ2-5; D is perhaps TRBD1 (6 bases). Per germline, CDR1 SNHLY and CDR2 FYNNEI. Trimming removed 2 bases at V and 5 bases at J, with 18 bases between. There are 16 residues in the CDR3. CDR3 sequence (DNA): TGTGCCAGCAGTGAACAGGGGCAGGGATCTATGGAGACCCAGTACTTC. It yields the protein CASSEQGQGSMETQYF. The variable domain in full, completed from reference TRBV2 and TRBJ2-5, reads EPEVTQTPSHQVTQMGQEVILRCVPISNHLYFYWYRQILGQKVEFLVSFYNNEISEKSEIFDDQFSVERPDGSNFTLKIRSTKLEDSAMYFCASSEQGQGSMETQYFGPGTRLLVL.

CDR3 protein: CASSRTVLNTGELFF. The CDR3 DNA sequence: TGCGCCAGCAGCCGGACTGTCTTGAACACCGGGGAGCTGTTTTTT. The chain links TRBV4-1 to TRBJ2-2; maybe TRBD2 (5 bases). V lost 4 bases and J 1 base, leaving 10 bases between the germline ends. The CDR3 has 15 residues. Germline CDR1 MGHRA, CDR2 YSYEKL.

This chain connects TRBV7-9 to TRBJ1-1, with 8 bases identical to TRBD1. The CDR3 has 12 amino acids. Germline loops: CDR1 SEHNR, CDR2 FQNEAQ (reference sequence). J lost 11 bases, V lost 5 bases, and 7 bases had no gene match. The CDR3 spells CASSRLTGAAFF. CDR3 nucleotides: TGTGCCAGCAGCCGTCTGACAGGGGCCGCTTTCTTT.

The chain carries TRBV6-5 and TRBJ1-5; D unclear. The germline gives CDR1 MNHEY, CDR2 SVGAGI. Deletions cut 6 bases from V and 7 bases from J, with 16 bases between. This CDR3 has 14 residues. In nucleotides, the CDR3 is TGTGCCAGCAGCCTGTTCCAAGGCCGGCAGCCCCAGCATTTT. Translation: CASSLFQGRQPQHF.

The table lists this clonotype with a few counts. This chain links TRBV12-3 or TRBV12-4 with TRBJ2-5; 10 bases map to TRBD2. The junction had 5 bases not matched to a gene; V was cut back by 5 bases and J by 5 bases. This CDR3 is 14 amino acids long. The CDR3 sequence is CASSKSGGAETQYF. The CDR3 DNA sequence: TGTGCCAGCAGTAAAAGCGGGGGGGCGGAGACCCAGTACTTC.

This clonotype was detected only a few times. The rearrangement links TRBV6-5 to TRBJ2-5, with D perhaps given as TRBD1 or TRBD2 (6 bases each). The CDR3 totals 16 residues. The V gene lost 2 bases and the J gene lost 0 bases, with 13 bases spanning the gap. Germline V lookup: CDR1 MNHEY, CDR2 SVGAGI. This chain's CDR3 is CASSYRGPPNQETQYF. The CDR3 bases are TGTGCCAGCAGTTACCGGGGGCCCCCCAACCAAGAGACCCAGTACTTC.

This clonotype was picked up a small number of times. This chain joins TRBV11-2 and TRBJ1-3; 8 bases fit TRBD1. The CDR3 length is 14 residues. Germline trimming cut 2 bases from V and 7 bases from J; bases unmatched to any gene: 4. Germline V gene lookup returns CDR1 SGHAT and CDR2 FQNNGV. The CDR3 DNA follows: TGTGCCAGCAGCTTAAGACAGGGGTGGAACACCATATATTTT. This sequence encodes CASSLRQGWNTIYF.

The rearrangement links TRBV5-1 to TRBJ1-1; no clear D gene. The CDR3 consists of 13 residues. V was shortened by 2 bases and J by 4 bases, with 9 bases between the two germline ends. Germline V lookup: CDR1 SGHRS, CDR2 YFSETQ. The CDR3 loop is CASSFAQSTEAFF. CDR3 DNA: TGCGCCAGCAGCTTTGCTCAGAGCACTGAAGCTTTCTTT.

The chain has TRBV24-1 and TRBJ2-5; TRBD1 matches at 8 bases. This CDR3 contains 18 residues. V gave up 6 bases and J gave up 2 bases; unmatched junction bases: 16. From germline, CDR1 is KGHDR and CDR2 SFDVKD. CDR3 bases: TGTGCCACCAGTACGGGACAGGACTATCTCGGCTTGCAAGAGACCCAGTACTTC. It specifies CATSTGQDYLGLQETQYF.

V gene TRBV11-2 combines with J gene TRBJ2-3; D unresolved. CDR1 is SGHAT and CDR2 is FQNNGV in the germline V gene. V lost 2 bases to trimming and J lost 5 bases, with 14 bases between them. The CDR3 runs 15 residues. For the CDR3, the DNA is TGTGCCAGCAGCTTAACTGACTGGGAAAGAGATACGCAGTATTTT. This translates into CASSLTDWERDTQYF.

This clonotype was recorded a few times. The genes are TRBV2 and TRBJ1-5; 8 bases are shared with TRBD1. Trimming took 2 bases from V and 8 from J; bases not matched to a gene: 5. Germline V lookup: CDR1 SNHLY, CDR2 FYNNEI. The CDR3 runs to 14 residues. CDR3 region: CASSEQGAREPQHF. CDR3 coding DNA: TGTGCCAGCAGTGAACAGGGGGCAAGGGAGCCCCAGCATTTT. Looking up the rest from reference TRBV2 and TRBJ1-5 gives the full variable domain: EPEVTQTPSHQVTQMGQEVILRCVPISNHLYFYWYRQILGQKVEFLVSFYNNEISEKSEIFDDQFSVERPDGSNFTLKIRSTKLEDSAMYFCASSEQGAREPQHFGDGTRLSIL.

The chain is built from TRBV5-6 and TRBJ1-6; maybe TRBD1 (6 bases). V dropped 4 bases and J dropped 3 bases, with 17 bases sitting between them. Germline V gene sequence: CDR1 SGHDT, CDR2 YYEEEE. The CDR3 contains 17 residues. The CDR3 region has the DNA TGTGCCAGCAGCCTTAGAGACAGGAGACTCTATAATTCACCCCTCCACTTT. This gives the protein CASSLRDRRLYNSPLHF.

This clonotype has a count of ten or more. J is TRBJ2-7 and V is TRBV6-2 or TRBV6-3, with 10 bases identical to TRBD1. The J segment lost 1 base and the V segment lost 4 bases, leaving 4 bases of the junction unmatched. Germline V gene data show CDR1 as MNHEY and CDR2 as SVGEGT. The CDR3 sequence is 15 residues long. The CDR3 here is CASSSWDRGSYEQYV. In DNA, the CDR3 is TGTGCCAGCAGTTCCTGGGACAGGGGTTCCTACGAGCAGTACGTC.

This clonotype was recorded a few times. V usage is TRBV5-5 and J usage is TRBJ2-7; tentatively, D is TRBD1 (5 bases). V lost 3 bases to trimming and J lost 0 bases, with 7 bases between them. The CDR3 loop spans 13 amino acids. Germline CDR1 is SGHKS and CDR2 is YYEKEE (reference sequence). CDR3 loop: CASSWGDSYEQYV. The CDR3 bases are TGTGCCAGCAGCTGGGGCGACTCCTACGAGCAGTACGTC.